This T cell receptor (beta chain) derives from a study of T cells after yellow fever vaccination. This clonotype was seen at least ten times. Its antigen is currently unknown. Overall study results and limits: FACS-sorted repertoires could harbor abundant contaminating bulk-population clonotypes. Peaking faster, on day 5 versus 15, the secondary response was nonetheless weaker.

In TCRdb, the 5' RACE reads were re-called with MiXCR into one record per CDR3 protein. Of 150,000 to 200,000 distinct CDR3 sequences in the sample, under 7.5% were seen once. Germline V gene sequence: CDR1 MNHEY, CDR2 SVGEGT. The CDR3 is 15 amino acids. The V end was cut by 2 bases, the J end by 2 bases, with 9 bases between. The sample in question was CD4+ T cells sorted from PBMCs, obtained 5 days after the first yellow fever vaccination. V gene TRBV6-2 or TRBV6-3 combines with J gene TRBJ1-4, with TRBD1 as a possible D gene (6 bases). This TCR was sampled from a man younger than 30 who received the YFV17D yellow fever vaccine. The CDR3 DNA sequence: TGTGCCAGCAGTTACGGGGGGGCGACTAATGAAAAACTGTTTTTT. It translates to CASSYGGATNEKLFF.